This record covers a single T cell receptor (beta chain). This sample is part of a study of T cell responses to AZD1222 COVID-19 vaccine. Trimming removed 4 bases from V and 2 bases from J, with 14 bases in between. The germline V gene encodes CDR1 SGHTA and CDR2 FQGTGA. CDR3 size: 16 residues. Clones were sequenced by immunoSEQ multiplex PCR, and TCRdb holds only the in-frame ones, with some missing. This table has nearly 200,000 clones, 90% to 95% appearing once. The material sequenced was peripheral blood, taken 28 days after the second AZD1222 dose. The sequence came from an adult who received the AZD1222 COVID-19 vaccine. V is TRBV7-3 and J is TRBJ2-2; possibly TRBD2 for D (5 bases). The DNA of the CDR3 is TGTGCCAGCAGCTCCCTCCCGACTACCAACACCGGGGAGCTGTTTTTT. It translates to CASSSLPTTNTGELFF.